This is a list of T cell receptor beta chains from one sample in a study of liver allograft versus peripheral blood T cells. TCRdb re-derived calls from the reads in MiXCR, one entry per CDR3 protein. The sample contains fewer than 9,500 distinct CDR3 sequences, roughly 18% of which appear only once. The receptors stem from a human patient who had a liver transplant. The T cells may partly be graft donor cells. The conserved cysteine and the conserved F or W are not part of the CDR3 here. Each record gives: V gene, CDR3 protein.

TRBV29-1	STNRGQETQY
TRBV6-2/TRBV6-3	ASSEGGGVILNEQF
TRBV20-1	SATQEPSYNSPLH
TRBV18	ASSPQLAGNTDTQY
TRBV6-1	ASSQTYEQY
TRBV28	ASSLPGQGASNTEAF
TRBV20-1	SARDGTAKIDSPLH
TRBV6-5	ASSPDRINYGYT
TRBV30	AWTRASFDEQY
TRBV12-3/TRBV12-4	ASSSLENTEAF
TRBV6-2/TRBV6-3	ARSTTGSFGNTIY